The entry below describes one T cell receptor beta chain. The source of the sample is a study of control samples from healthy donors and cancer patients. The CDR3 runs to 14 residues. Germline loops: CDR1 KGHSH, CDR2 LQKENI. Trimming removed 4 bases from V and 5 bases from J, with 14 bases in between. Sequenced by immunoSEQ multiplex PCR; TCRdb stores in-frame clones only, minus some. The table includes 150,000 or so clones, about 95% detected once. The receptor's source is a man between 60 and 75 years old with colorectal cancer. The chain recombines TRBV18 with TRBJ1-1, with D perhaps matching TRBD1 (6 bases). Sequenced input: PBMCs. CDR3 sequence (DNA): TGTGCCAGCTCACTACGGGGGCTTGAAACTGAAGCTTTCTTT. Encoded protein: CASSLRGLETEAFF.